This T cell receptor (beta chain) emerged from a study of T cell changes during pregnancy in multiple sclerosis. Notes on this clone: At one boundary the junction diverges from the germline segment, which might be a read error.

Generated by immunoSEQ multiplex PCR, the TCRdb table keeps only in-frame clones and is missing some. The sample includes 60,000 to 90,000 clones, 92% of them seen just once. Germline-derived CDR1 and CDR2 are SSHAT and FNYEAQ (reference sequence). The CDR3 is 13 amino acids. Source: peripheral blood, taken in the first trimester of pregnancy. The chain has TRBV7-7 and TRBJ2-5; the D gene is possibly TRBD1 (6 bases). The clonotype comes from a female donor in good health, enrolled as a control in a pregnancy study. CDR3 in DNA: TGTGCTAGCAGTCGTGACAGGCTGGAGACCCAGTACTTC. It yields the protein CASSRDRLETQYF.